This T cell receptor beta chain was sequenced in a study of blood T cell repertoires in COVID-19. Study-wide context: Donors in the United States, Italy and Spain gave samples during acute or convalescent COVID-19. Sample material is recorded as cDNA or gDNA derived from T cells, B-cell-depleted T cells, or PBMCs.

Per the germline V gene, CDR1 is LNHDA and CDR2 is SQIVND (reference sequence). V was clipped by 2 bases and J by 2 bases, with 19 bases between them. This CDR3 comprises 17 residues. Original methodology: Reference gene primer amplification gave nucleated cell count estimates. Produced via immunoSEQ multiplex PCR; TCRdb's table is partial and in-frame only. Clone size and the V and J calls come from that table; the DNA yielded D and trimming. The sample has approximately 230,000 clones, about 86% seen once. The rearrangement uses TRBV19 and TRBJ2-7, with D perhaps TRBD2 (6 bases). The sequencing input was peripheral blood. The receptor comes from a man of 80 years or more with acute or convalescent COVID-19. CDR3 in amino acids: CASSISLNRERAYEQYF. The DNA of the CDR3 is TGTGCCAGTAGTATAAGTTTGAACCGGGAGCGAGCCTACGAGCAGTACTTC.